Sequencing of this T cell receptor (beta chain) was carried out in a study of Ad26.COV2.S vaccination and SARS-CoV-2 variants. Findings and limits, study-wide: Those who received the vaccine showed greater spike-specific TCR breadth than those given placebo.

The trim removed 3 bases at V and 4 bases at J, leaving 4 bases unmatched. Germline V gene sequence: CDR1 DFQATT, CDR2 SNEGSKA (reference sequence). The CDR3 extends over 13 amino acids. The table came from immunoSEQ multiplex PCR; TCRdb's copy has only in-frame clones and leaves some out. Among under 150,000 clones listed, 80% to 90% were seen once. This clone has just one count. Its antigen is currently unknown. The V gene is TRBV20-1, the J gene TRBJ1-2, with 8 bases that match TRBD1. The sequence derives from a human donor who had recovered from COVID-19. Sequencing used peripheral blood, obtained after recovery from COVID-19. CDR3 bases: TGCAGTGCTAGTTTCACAGGGGGCTATGGCTACACCTTC. Its protein product is CSASFTGGYGYTF.